This T cell receptor beta chain was captured in a study of T cells expressing NK-cell markers. Background on the study: The sequencing cohort of eight donors included seven HCMV-seropositive individuals and one seronegative individual. Findings and limits, study-wide: In over 5 donors, dominant CD3+CD56+NKG2C+ clonotypes ranked among the top 10 CD8+ clonotypes. In several donors, dominant clonotypes made up about 28.3-65% of CD3+CD56-NKG2C+ cells.

The CDR3 extends over 17 amino acids. The authors generated TCR beta cDNA through 5'RACE template switching with UMIs. TCRdb reprocessed the 5' RACE reads and stores each CDR3 protein as one record, lacking DNA. There are about 460,000 distinct CDR3 sequences in the sample, with over 1.1% held by the top ten. As regards this clonotype: Its matching antigen is unknown.

V is TRBV12-3 or TRBV12-4 and J is TRBJ2-7; TCRdb picks TRBD2, but there is no DNA to check that call. The specimen was blood T cells: a sorted CD56 or NKG2C T cell subset, CD4+ or CD8+ T cells, or bulk PBMC T cells (not recorded which). This sequence originates from a woman aged 45-60 years in good health. The CDR3 is CASSFFGSRAVAGEQYF.